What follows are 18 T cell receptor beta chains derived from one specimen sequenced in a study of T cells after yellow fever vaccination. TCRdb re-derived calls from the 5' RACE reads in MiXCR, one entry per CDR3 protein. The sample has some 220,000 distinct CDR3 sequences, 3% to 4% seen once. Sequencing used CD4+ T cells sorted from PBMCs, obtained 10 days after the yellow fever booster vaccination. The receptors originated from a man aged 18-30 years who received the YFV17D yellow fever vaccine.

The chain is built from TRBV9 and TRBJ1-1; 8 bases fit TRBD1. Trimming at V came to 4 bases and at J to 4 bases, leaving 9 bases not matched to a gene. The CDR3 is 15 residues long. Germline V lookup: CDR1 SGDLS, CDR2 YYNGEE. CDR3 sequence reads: CASSPRTGKTTEAFF. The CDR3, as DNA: TGTGCCAGCAGCCCTCGGACAGGGAAAACCACTGAAGCTTTCTTT.

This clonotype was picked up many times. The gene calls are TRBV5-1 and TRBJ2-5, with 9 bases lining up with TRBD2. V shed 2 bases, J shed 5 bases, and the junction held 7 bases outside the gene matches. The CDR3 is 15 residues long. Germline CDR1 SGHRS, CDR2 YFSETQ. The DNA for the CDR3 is TGCGCCAGCAGCTTAGCCAGCGGGGGGATGGAGACCCAGTACTTC. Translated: CASSLASGGMETQYF.

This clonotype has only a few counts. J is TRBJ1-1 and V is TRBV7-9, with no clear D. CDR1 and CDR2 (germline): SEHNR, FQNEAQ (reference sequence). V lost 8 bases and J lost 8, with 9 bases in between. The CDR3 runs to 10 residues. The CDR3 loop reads CASAELEAFF. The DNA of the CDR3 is TGTGCCAGCGCAGAGTTGGAAGCTTTCTTT.

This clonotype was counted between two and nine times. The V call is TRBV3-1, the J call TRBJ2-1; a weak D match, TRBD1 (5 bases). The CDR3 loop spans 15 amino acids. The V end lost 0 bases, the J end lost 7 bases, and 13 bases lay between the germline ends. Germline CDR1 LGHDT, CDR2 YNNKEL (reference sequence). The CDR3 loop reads CASSQESPGLNEQFF. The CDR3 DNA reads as TGTGCCAGCAGCCAAGAATCTCCAGGGCTAAATGAGCAGTTCTTC.

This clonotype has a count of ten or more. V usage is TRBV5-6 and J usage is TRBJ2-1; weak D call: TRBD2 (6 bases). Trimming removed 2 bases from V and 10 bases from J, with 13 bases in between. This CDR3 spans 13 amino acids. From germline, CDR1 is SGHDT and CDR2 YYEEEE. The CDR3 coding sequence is TGTGCCAGCAGCTTCCCGGCTGGGGGGGAGCAGTTCTTC. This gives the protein CASSFPAGGEQFF.

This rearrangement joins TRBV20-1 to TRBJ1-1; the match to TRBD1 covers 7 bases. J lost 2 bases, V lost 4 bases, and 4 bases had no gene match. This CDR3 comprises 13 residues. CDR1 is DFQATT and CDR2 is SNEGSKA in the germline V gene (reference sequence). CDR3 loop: CSAKTGQNTEAFF. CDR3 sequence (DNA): TGCAGTGCTAAGACAGGGCAAAACACTGAAGCTTTCTTT.

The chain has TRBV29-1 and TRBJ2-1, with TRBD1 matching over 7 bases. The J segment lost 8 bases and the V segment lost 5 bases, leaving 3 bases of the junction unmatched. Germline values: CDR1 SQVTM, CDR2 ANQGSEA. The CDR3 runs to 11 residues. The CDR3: CSVSTGDEQFF. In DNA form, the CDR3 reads TGCAGCGTTTCTACAGGGGATGAGCAGTTCTTC.

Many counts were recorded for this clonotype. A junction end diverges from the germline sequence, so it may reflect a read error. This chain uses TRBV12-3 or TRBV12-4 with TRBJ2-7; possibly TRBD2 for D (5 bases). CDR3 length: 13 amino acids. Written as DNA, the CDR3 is TGTGCCAGCAGCTTAGCGTTCTCCTACGAGCAGTACTTC. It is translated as CASSLAFSYEQYF.

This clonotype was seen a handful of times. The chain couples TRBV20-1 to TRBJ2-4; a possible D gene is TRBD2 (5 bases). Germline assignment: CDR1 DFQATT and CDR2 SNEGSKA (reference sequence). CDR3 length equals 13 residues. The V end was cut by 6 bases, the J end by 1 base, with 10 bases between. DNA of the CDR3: TGCAGTGCCTCGGGGTGGGCCAAAAACATTCAGTACTTC. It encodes CSASGWAKNIQYF.

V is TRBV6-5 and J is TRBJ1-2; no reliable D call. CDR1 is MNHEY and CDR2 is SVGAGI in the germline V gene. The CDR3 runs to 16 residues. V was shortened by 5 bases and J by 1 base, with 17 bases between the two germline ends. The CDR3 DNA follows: TGTGCCAGCAGTCCGACGGGCCGTCCCATTAACTATGGCTACACCTTC. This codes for CASSPTGRPINYGYTF.

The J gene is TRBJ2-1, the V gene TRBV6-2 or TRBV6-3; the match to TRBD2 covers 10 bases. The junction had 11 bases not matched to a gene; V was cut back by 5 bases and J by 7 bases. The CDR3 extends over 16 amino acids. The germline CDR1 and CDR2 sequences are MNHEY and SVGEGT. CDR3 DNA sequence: TGTGCCAGCAGTAGCGGGGGGGGTATGTTTGTAAATGAGCAGTTCTTC. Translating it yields CASSSGGGMFVNEQFF.

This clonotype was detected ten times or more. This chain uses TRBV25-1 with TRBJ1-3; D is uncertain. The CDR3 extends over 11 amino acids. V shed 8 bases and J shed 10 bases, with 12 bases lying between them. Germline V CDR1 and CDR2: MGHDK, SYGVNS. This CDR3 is CASQLSDTIYF. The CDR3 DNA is TGTGCCAGCCAACTATCCGATACCATATATTTT.

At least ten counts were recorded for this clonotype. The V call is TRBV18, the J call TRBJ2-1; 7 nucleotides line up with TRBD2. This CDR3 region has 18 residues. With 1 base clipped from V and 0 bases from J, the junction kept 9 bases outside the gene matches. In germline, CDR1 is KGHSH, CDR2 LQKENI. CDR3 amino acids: CASSPQAGDTSSYNEQFF. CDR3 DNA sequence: TGTGCCAGCTCACCACAGGCGGGGGATACGAGCTCCTACAATGAGCAGTTCTTC.

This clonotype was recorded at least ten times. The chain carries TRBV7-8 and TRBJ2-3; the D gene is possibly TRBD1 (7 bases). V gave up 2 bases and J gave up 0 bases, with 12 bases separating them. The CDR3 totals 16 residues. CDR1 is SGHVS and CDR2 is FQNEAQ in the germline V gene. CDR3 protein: CASSLRQGGSTDTQYF. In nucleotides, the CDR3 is TGTGCCAGCAGCTTACGTCAGGGGGGTAGCACAGATACGCAGTATTTT.

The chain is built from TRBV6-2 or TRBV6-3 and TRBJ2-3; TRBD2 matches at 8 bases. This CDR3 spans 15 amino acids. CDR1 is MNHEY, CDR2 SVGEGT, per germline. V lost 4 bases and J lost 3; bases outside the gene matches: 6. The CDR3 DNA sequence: TGTGCCAGCAGTTGGGGACTAGACTTGACAGATACGCAGTATTTT. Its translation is CASSWGLDLTDTQYF.

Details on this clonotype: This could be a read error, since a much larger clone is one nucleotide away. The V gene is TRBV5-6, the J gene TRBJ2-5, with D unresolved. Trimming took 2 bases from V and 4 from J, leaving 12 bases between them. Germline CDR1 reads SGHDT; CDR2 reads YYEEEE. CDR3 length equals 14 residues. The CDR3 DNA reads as TGTGCCAGCAGCTTCAAACCGGGCGGAGAGACCCAGTACTTC. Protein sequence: CASSFKPGGETQYF.

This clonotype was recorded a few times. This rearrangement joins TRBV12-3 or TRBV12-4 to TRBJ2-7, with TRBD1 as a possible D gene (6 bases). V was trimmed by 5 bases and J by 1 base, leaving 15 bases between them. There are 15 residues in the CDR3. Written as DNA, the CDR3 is TGTGCCAGCAGTCTAAGGGGGACGGCGTCCTACGAGCAGTACTTC. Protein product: CASSLRGTASYEQYF.

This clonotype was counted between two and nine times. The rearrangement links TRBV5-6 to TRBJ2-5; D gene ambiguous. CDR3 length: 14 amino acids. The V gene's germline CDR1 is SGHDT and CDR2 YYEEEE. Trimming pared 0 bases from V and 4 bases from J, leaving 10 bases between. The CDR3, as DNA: TGTGCCAGCAGCTTGGTCGCTACGAGAGAGACCCAGTACTTC. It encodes CASSLVATRETQYF.